This T cell receptor (beta chain) was recorded in a study of T-cell reconstitution after alpha-beta-depleted transplantation in children. This clonotype occurred a few times. Its specificity is not known. Study-level findings and limits: Where alpha-beta T cells came from about two months after transplant was reportedly several hundred expanded graft clones. Diversity and T-cell counts at one year after transplant derived mostly from new T cells.

The TCRbeta library was prepared with unique molecular identifiers. A single record per CDR3 protein comes from TCRdb applying MiXCR to the PCR reads. The table lists about a million distinct CDR3 sequences, about 31% of them singletons. The CDR3 runs 17 residues. Germline assignment: CDR1 LNHNV and CDR2 YYDKDF (reference sequence). V trimming: 0 bases; J trimming: 3 bases; junction bases outside the gene matches: 5. This TCR was recovered from a boy under two years old who had a stem cell transplant for SCID, so the T cells may come from the graft donor. Sequenced here: PBMCs, mostly from graft donor cells, sampled 360 days after TCRalphabeta/CD19-depleted stem cell transplant. V is TRBV15 and J is TRBJ2-2; 9 nucleotides agree with TRBD2. The CDR3 loop is CATSRDAGGVYTGELFF. In nucleotides, the CDR3 is TGTGCCACCAGCAGAGATGCGGGGGGGGTGTACACCGGGGAGCTGTTTTTT.